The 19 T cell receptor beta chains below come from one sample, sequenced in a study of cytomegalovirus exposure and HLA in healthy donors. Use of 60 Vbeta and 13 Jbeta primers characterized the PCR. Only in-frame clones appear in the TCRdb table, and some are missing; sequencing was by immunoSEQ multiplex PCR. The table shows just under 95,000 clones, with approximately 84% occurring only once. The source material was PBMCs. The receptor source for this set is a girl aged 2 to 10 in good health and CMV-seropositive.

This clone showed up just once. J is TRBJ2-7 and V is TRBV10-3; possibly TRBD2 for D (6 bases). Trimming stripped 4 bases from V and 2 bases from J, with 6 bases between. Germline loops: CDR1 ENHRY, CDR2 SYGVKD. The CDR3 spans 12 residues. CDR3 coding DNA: TGTGCCATCAGTGGGGAGGCCTACGAGCAGTACTTC. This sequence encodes CAISGEAYEQYF.

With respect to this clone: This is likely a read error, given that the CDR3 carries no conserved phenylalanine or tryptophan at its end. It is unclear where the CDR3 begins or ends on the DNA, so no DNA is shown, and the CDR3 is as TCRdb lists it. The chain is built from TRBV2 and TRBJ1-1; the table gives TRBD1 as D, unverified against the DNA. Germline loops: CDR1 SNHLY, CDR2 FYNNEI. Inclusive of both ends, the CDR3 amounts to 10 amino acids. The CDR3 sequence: CASRGGTGQV.

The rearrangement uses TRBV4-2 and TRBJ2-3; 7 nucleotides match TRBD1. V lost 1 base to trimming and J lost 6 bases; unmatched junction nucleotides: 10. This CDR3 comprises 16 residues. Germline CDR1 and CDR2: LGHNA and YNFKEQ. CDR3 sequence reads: CASSQGNDRVFDTQYF. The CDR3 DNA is TGTGCCAGCAGCCAAGGGAACGACAGGGTTTTTGATACGCAGTATTTT.

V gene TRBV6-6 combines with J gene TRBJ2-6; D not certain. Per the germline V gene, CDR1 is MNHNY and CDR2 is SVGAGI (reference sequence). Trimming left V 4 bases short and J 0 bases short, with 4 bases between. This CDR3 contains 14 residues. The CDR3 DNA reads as TGTGCCAGCAGTTCCAACTCTGGGGCCAACGTCCTGACTTTC. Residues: CASSSNSGANVLTF.

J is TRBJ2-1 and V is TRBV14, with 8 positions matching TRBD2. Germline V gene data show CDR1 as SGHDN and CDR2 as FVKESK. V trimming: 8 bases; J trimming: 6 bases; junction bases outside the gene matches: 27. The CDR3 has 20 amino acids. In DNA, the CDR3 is TGTGCCAGCGGTTGGACTCACCCCCCTAAGTATGCGGGAGGTTTCAATGAGCAGTTCTTC. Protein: CASGWTHPPKYAGGFNEQFF.

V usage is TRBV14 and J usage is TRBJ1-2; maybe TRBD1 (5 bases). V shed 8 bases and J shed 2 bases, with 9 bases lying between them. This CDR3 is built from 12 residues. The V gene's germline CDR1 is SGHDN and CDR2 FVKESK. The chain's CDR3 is CASATENYGYTF. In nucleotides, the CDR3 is TGTGCCAGCGCGACAGAGAACTATGGCTACACCTTC.

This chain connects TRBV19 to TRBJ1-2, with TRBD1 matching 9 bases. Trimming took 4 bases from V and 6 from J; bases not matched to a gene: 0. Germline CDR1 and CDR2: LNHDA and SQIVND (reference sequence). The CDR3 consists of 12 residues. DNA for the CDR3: TGTGCCAGTAGTAGGGACAGGGATGGCTACACCTTC. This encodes CASSRDRDGYTF.

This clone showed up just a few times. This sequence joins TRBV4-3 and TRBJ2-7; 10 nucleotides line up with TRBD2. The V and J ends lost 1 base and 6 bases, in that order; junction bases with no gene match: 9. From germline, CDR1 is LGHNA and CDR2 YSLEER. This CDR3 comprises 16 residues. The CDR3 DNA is TGCGCCAGCAGCCAAGGAATCTCAAGCGGGAGGGGCGAGCAGTACTTC. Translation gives CASSQGISSGRGEQYF.

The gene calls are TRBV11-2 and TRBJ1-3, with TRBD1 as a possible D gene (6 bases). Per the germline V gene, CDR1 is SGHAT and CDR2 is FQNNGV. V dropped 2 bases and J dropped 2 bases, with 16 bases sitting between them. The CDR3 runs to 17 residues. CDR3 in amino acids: CASSLISAGVTGNTIYF. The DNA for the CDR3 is TGTGCCAGCAGCTTAATTTCGGCAGGGGTAACTGGAAACACCATATATTTT. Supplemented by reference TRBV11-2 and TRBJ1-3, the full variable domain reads EAGVAQSPRYKIIEKRQSVAFWCNPISGHATLYWYQQILGQGPKLLIQFQNNGVVDDSQLPKDRFSAERLKGVDSTLKIQPAKLEDSAVYLCASSLISAGVTGNTIYFGEGSWLTVV.

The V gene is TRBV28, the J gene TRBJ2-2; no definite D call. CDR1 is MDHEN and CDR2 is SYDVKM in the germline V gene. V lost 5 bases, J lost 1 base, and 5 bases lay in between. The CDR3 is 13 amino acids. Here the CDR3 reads CASSIRNTGELFF. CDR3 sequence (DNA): TGTGCCAGCAGTATCAGGAACACCGGGGAGCTGTTTTTT. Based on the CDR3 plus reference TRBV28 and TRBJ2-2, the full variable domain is DVKVTQSSRYLVKRTGEKVFLECVQDMDHENMFWYRQDPGLGLRLIYFSYDVKMKEKGDIPEGYSVSREKKERFSLILESASTNQTSMYLCASSIRNTGELFFGEGSRLTVL.

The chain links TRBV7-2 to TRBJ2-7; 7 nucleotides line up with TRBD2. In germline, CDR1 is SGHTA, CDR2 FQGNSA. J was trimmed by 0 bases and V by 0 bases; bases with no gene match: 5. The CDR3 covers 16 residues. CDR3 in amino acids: CASSLAGGPVSYEQYF. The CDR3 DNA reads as TGTGCCAGCAGCTTAGCGGGAGGGCCGGTCTCCTACGAGCAGTACTTC.

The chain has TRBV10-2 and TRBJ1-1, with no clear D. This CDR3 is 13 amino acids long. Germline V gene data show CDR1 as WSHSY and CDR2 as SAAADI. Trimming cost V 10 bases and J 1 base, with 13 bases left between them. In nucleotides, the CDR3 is TGCGCCACCCGAGGACTGAGGAACACTGAAGCTTTCTTT. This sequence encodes CATRGLRNTEAFF.

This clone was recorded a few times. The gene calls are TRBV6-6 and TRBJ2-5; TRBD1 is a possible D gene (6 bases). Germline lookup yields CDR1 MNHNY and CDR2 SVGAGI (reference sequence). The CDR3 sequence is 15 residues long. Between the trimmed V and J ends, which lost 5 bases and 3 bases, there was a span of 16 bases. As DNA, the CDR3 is TGTGCCAGCAGTCGACCTCGGACAGAGAAAGAGACCCAGTACTTC. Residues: CASSRPRTEKETQYF.

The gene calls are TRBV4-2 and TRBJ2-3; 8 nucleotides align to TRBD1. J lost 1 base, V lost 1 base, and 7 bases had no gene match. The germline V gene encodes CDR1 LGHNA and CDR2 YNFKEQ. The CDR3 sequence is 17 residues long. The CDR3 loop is CASSQAFPGQGTDTQYF. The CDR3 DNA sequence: TGTGCCAGCAGCCAAGCCTTCCCGGGACAGGGCACAGATACGCAGTATTTT.

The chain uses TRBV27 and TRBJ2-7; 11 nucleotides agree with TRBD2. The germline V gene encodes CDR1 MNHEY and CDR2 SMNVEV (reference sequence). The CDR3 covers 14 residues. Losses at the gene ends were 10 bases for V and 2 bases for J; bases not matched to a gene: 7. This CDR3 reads CATSPGLAAYEQYF. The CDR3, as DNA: TGTGCCACCTCGCCGGGACTAGCGGCCTACGAGCAGTACTTC.

CDR3 amino acids: CSADDRQPYGYTF. The DNA for the CDR3 is TGCAGCGCCGATGACCGACAACCCTATGGCTACACCTTC. The chain is built from TRBV29-1 and TRBJ1-2; D ambiguous. The V gene lost 7 bases and the J gene lost 4 bases, with 16 bases spanning the gap. Per the germline V gene, CDR1 is SQVTM and CDR2 is ANQGSEA. CDR3 length: 13 residues.

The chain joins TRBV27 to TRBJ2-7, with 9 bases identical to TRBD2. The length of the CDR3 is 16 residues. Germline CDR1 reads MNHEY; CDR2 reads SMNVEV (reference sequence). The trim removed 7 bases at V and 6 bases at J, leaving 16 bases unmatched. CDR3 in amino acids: CASTVSGGLTWGEQYF. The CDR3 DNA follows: TGTGCCAGCACCGTTAGCGGGGGCCTCACCTGGGGCGAGCAGTACTTC.

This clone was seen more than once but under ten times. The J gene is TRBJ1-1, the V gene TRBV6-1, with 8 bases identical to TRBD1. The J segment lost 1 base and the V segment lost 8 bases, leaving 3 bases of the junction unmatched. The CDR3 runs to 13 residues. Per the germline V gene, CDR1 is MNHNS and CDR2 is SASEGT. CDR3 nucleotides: TGTGCCAGCCACAGGGGGACGAACACTGAAGCTTTCTTT. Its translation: CASHRGTNTEAFF.

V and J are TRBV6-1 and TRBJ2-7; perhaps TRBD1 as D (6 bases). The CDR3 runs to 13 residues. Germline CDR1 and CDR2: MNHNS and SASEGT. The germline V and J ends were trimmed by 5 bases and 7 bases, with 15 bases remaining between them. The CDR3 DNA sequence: TGTGCCAGCAGTCCGCAGGGGCAGGGGGAGCAGTACTTC. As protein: CASSPQGQGEQYF.